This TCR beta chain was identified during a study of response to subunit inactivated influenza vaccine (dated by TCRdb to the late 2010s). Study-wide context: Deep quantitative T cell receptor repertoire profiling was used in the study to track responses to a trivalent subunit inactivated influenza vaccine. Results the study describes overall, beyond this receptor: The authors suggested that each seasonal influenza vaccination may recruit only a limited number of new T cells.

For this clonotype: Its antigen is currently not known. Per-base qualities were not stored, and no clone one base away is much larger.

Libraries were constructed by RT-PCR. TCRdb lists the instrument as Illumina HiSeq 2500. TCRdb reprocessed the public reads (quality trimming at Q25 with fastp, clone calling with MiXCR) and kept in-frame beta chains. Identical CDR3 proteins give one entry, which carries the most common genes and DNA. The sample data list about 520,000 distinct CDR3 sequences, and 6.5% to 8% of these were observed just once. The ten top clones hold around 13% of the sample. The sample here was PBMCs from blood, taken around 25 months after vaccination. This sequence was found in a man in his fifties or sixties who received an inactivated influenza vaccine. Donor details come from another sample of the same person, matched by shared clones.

CDR3 region: CASRLSWGGQETQYF. The bases read TGTGCCAGCAGGTTGTCGTGGGGAGGCCAAGAGACCCAGTACTTC. Rearrangement joined TRBV12-3 or TRBV12-4 to TRBJ2-5; the D region possibly corresponds to TRBD2 (6 bases align). Trimming removed 6 bases from V and 1 base from J, leaving 15 bases between the germline ends. The CDR3 has 15 amino acids, counting the end cysteine and phenylalanine. Only CDR3 DNA remains: 45 bases, in frame from the first base.